Given below is one T cell receptor beta chain in context. These data are taken from a study of blood T cell repertoires in COVID-19. The CDR3 is 16 residues long. From germline, CDR1 is SNHLY and CDR2 FYNNEI. The V gene lost 4 bases and the J gene lost 6 bases, with 21 bases spanning the gap. TCRdb keeps only in-frame clones here, not all; method: immunoSEQ multiplex PCR. The data contain over 120,000 clones, 80% of them singletons. The chain has TRBV2 and TRBJ1-1, with D possibly matching TRBD1 (6 bases). The receptor comes from a man between 65 and 79 years old who had recovered from COVID-19. The source material was peripheral blood. DNA of the CDR3: TGTGCCAGCAGTGGGGGGGGGCCCGCTCTTTCCCCTGAAGCTTTCTTT. As protein: CASSGGGPALSPEAFF.